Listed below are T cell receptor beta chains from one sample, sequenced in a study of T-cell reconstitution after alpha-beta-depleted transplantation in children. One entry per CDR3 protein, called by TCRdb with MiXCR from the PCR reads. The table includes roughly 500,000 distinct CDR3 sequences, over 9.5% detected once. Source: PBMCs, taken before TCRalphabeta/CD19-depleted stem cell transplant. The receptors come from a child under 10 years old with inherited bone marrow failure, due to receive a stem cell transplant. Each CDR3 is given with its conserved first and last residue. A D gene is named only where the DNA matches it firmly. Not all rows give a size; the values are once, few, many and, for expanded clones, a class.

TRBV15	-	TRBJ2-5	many	CATTGLWQAHRETQYF	TGTGCCACCACCGGGTTGTGGCAGGCTCACCGGGAGACCCAGTACTTC
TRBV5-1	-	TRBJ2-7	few	CASSLEGVASEGSYEQYF	TGCGCCAGCAGCTTGGAGGGGGTGGCTAGCGAAGGCTCCTACGAGCAGTACTTC
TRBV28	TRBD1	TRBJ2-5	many	CASSLGVRTGETQYF	TGTGCCAGCAGTTTAGGTGTGAGGACAGGGGAGACCCAGTACTTC
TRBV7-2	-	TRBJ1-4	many	CASSWRGSGRINEKLFF	TGTGCCAGCAGCTGGAGAGGATCGGGACGGATTAATGAAAAACTGTTTTTT
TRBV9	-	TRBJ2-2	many	CASSVAQQGRENTGELFF	TGTGCCAGCAGCGTAGCTCAACAGGGGAGGGAGAACACCGGGGAGCTGTTTTTT
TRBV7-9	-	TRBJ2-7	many	CASSSQGNYEQYF	TGTGCCAGCAGCTCGCAGGGAAACTACGAGCAGTACTTC
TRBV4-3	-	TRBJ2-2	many	CASSQGAAKNTGELFF	TGCGCCAGCAGCCAAGGAGCGGCTAAGAACACCGGGGAGCTGTTTTTT
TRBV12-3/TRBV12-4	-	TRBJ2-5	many	CASSPWTARETQYF	TGTGCCAGCAGTCCCTGGACAGCCAGGGAGACCCAGTACTTC
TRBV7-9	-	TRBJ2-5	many	CASSLVAKEETQYF	TGTGCCAGCAGCTTAGTAGCTAAAGAAGAGACCCAGTACTTC
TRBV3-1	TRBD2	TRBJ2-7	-	CASSQDWRLAGGYEQYF	TGTGCCAGCAGCCAAGATTGGAGGCTAGCGGGAGGCTACGAGCAGTACTTC
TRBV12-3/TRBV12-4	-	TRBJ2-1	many	CASSLAGTPRGEQFF	TGTGCCAGCAGTTTGGCGGGAACCCCCCGGGGTGAGCAGTTCTTC
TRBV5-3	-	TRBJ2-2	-	CARSLLWRGEAGELFF	TGTGCCAGAAGCTTACTCTGGCGGGGAGAGGCCGGGGAGCTGTTTTTT
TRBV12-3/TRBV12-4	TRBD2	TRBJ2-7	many	CASSFEREGYKQYF	TGTGCCAGCAGTTTCGAGCGGGAGGGCTATAAGCAGTACTTC
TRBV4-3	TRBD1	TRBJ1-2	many	CASSQGQSPNYGYTF	TGCGCCAGCAGCCAGGGACAGAGCCCTAACTATGGCTACACCTTC
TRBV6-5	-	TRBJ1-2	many	CASSATRSGYTF	TGTGCCAGCAGTGCGACGAGATCTGGCTACACCTTC
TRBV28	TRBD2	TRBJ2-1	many	CASSVAGGPSYNEQFF	TGTGCCAGCAGTGTAGCGGGAGGGCCCTCCTACAATGAGCAGTTCTTC
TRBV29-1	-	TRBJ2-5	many	CSVEDVGQTQYF	TGCAGCGTTGAAGACGTGGGGCAGACCCAGTACTTC
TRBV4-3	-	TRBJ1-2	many	CASSLYPRDNYGYTF	TGCGCCAGCAGCCTCTACCCCAGGGATAACTATGGCTACACCTTC
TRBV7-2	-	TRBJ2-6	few	CASSLVLVGLTGANVLTF	TGTGCCAGCAGCTTGGTCCTTGTGGGGCTCACTGGGGCCAACGTCCTGACTTTC
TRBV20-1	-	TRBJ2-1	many	CSASVQPPYNEQFF	TGCAGTGCTAGTGTCCAGCCCCCATACAATGAGCAGTTCTTC
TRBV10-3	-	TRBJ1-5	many	CAISPDIGGQPQHF	TGTGCCATCAGCCCGGACATCGGGGGTCAGCCCCAGCATTTT
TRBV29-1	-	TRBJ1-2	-	CTAGGVWGYTF	TGCACCGCGGGAGGGGTGTGGGGCTACACCTTC
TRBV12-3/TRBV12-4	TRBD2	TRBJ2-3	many	CASSFPAGGWGDTQYF	TGTGCCAGCAGTTTCCCAGCGGGAGGGTGGGGAGATACGCAGTATTTT
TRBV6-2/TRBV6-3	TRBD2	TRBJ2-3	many	CASKERDSPDTQYF	TGTGCCAGCAAAGAGCGGGACTCACCAGATACGCAGTATTTT
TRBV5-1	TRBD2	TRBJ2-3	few	CASSDLGGGRAGDTQYF	TGCGCCAGCAGCGACTTAGGGGGCGGGAGGGCCGGAGATACGCAGTATTTT
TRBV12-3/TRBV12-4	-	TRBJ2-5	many	CASSLGREAQETQYF	TGTGCCAGCAGTTTGGGCAGAGAAGCCCAAGAGACCCAGTACTTC
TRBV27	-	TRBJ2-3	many	CASSLVGTTDTQYF	TGTGCCAGCAGTTTAGTGGGAACCACAGATACGCAGTATTTT